This T cell receptor (beta chain) was recovered during a study of T cell repertoires in cytomegalovirus infection. TCRdb re-derived calls from the reads in MiXCR, one entry per CDR3 protein. The table has nearly 700,000 distinct CDR3 sequences, approximately 33% seen once; the top ten hold around a sixth. The CDR3 length is 13 residues. The germline V gene has CDR1 SGHTA and CDR2 FQGNSA. Trimming took 4 bases from V and 6 from J, leaving 12 bases between them. As concerns this clonotype: Its specificity is not known.

V gene TRBV7-2 combines with J gene TRBJ2-5; maybe TRBD2 (7 bases). This sequence was found in a human donor in good health (CMV status not recorded). Some clones in this sample may be carry-over from other donors' samples. The source was cultured PBMCs, collected from culture after CMV antigen stimulation. CDR3 DNA sequence: TGTGCCAGCAGCTACCCCGGGGGGCAGACCCAGTACTTC. It encodes CASSYPGGQTQYF.